This TCR beta chain was sequenced for a study of early T cells in non-severe SARS-CoV-2 infection. About the study: Sequenced bulk RNA came from whole blood that was unsorted, and chains were unpaired.

CDR1 is MDHEN and CDR2 is SYDVKM in the germline V gene. CDR3 length: 14 residues. Trimming shortened V by 3 bases and J by 5 bases, and 12 bases separated the two germline ends. A few counts support this clonotype. Antigen specificity is unknown. Points from the study as a whole: A preference for anti-spike CD8 responses marked VDJdb matching, which missed private and CD4 specificities.

Unique molecular identifiers (one per individual cDNA molecule) were attached. MiXCR, run by TCRdb on the 5' RACE reads, gives a single entry per CDR3 protein. Found here are some 71,000 distinct CDR3 sequences, more than 8% of them singletons; the top ten hold around a sixth. This TCR was sampled from an adult who was a healthcare worker with PCR-confirmed SARS-CoV-2 infection or an uninfected control (not recorded which). The sequenced sample was whole blood, obtained at baseline. The chain joins TRBV28 to TRBJ2-3; D might be TRBD1 or TRBD2, each matching 5 bases. The CDR3 here is CASSFVGTRDTQYF. The CDR3 DNA reads TGTGCCAGCAGTTTTGTTGGGACCAGAGATACGCAGTATTTT.